The sequence of this TCR beta chain was determined in a study of blood T cells in healthy people across ages. Turning to the study itself: Capturing about one barcoded beta molecule per two T cells was achieved by template switching.

Isolation recovered at least 6.5 million PBMCs from every sample. Germline CDR1 SGHRS, CDR2 YFSETQ. CDR3 size: 14 residues. The ends were cut back, 0 bases at V and 3 bases at J, with 9 bases in the middle. Using a J-beta primer mix together with a sample-barcoded 5' primer, a second PCR was run for about 6 to 11 cycles. TCRdb passed the 5' RACE reads through MiXCR, listing each CDR3 protein once. The sample lists 1.5 million to 2 million distinct CDR3 sequences, approximately 30% occurring once. The rearrangement links TRBV5-1 to TRBJ1-1; D unresolved. This TCR came from a woman aged 30 to 39 in good health. Sequenced sample: blood. The CDR3 DNA follows: TGCGCCAGCAGCTTGGACAGTTTGTACACTGAAGCTTTCTTT. It translates to CASSLDSLYTEAFF.